These 27 T cell receptor beta chains were sequenced from one sample in a study of T-cell memory formation after mild COVID-19. A single record per CDR3 protein comes from TCRdb applying MiXCR to the 5' RACE reads. This table holds approximately 50,000 distinct CDR3 sequences, 9.3% found once. The specimen sequenced was PBMCs or a T cell subset sorted from them (not recorded which). These receptors originate from an adult woman who had mild COVID-19 (a few samples of this study predate the infection). Cell type and time point are not known.

This clonotype occurred many times. The chain uses TRBV7-8 and TRBJ2-1; perhaps TRBD1 as D (6 bases). The CDR3 length is 17 residues. Germline CDR1 SGHVS, CDR2 FQNEAQ. V was cut by 2 bases and J by 1 base, with 15 bases left in between. The CDR3 nucleotides are TGTGCCAGCAGCTTACCCCGAATGAGGGGGTCCTACAATGAGCAGTTCTTC. Translating it yields CASSLPRMRGSYNEQFF.

In this sample, this clonotype turned up a few times. CDR3 protein: CASSFDRIGAGELFF. CDR3 DNA sequence: TGTGCCAGCAGCTTCGACAGGATAGGGGCCGGGGAGCTGTTTTTT. The chain couples TRBV7-6 to TRBJ2-2; possibly TRBD1 for D (6 bases). Trimming stripped 3 bases from V and 6 bases from J, with 14 bases between. Germline V CDR1 and CDR2: SGHVS, FNYEAQ. There are 15 residues in the CDR3. The full variable domain, rest sourced from reference TRBV7-6 and TRBJ2-2, is GAGVSQSPRYKVTKRGQDVALRCDPISGHVSLYWYRQALGQGPEFLTYFNYEAQQDKSGLPNDRFSAERPEGSISTLTIQRTEQRDSAMYRCASSFDRIGAGELFFGEGSRLTVL.

At least ten counts were recorded for this clonotype. The V gene is TRBV5-1, the J gene TRBJ2-1, with 7 positions matching TRBD1. CDR3 length: 14 residues. Germline V lookup: CDR1 SGHRS, CDR2 YFSETQ. V trimming: 5 bases; J trimming: 4 bases; junction bases outside the gene matches: 6. The CDR3 protein is CASSTGDYYNEQFF. CDR3 DNA: TGCGCCAGCAGTACAGGGGATTATTACAATGAGCAGTTCTTC.

Only a few counts were recorded for this clonotype. The chain joins TRBV7-9 to TRBJ2-7; D is ambiguous. CDR1 is SEHNR, CDR2 FQNEAQ, per germline (reference sequence). Trimming removed 1 base at V and 4 bases at J, with 11 bases between. This CDR3 comprises 14 residues. The CDR3 DNA follows: TGTGCCAGCAGCTTAGTTAACGACCCTTACGAGCAGTACTTC. This sequence encodes CASSLVNDPYEQYF. The complete variable domain, with remaining parts taken from reference TRBV7-9 and TRBJ2-7, reads DTGVSQNPRHKITKRGQNVTFRCDPISEHNRLYWYRQTLGQGPEFLTYFQNEAQLEKSRLLSDRFSAERPKGSFSTLEIQRTEQGDSAMYLCASSLVNDPYEQYFGPGTRLTVT.

This clonotype showed up just a few times. J is TRBJ1-1 and V is TRBV18; D is ambiguous. The germline V gene encodes CDR1 KGHSH and CDR2 LQKENI. CDR3 length: 14 residues. The V gene lost 3 bases and the J gene lost 4 bases, with 12 bases spanning the gap. The CDR3 loop reads CASSPKKPTTEAFF. As DNA, the CDR3 is TGTGCCAGCTCACCCAAAAAACCTACCACTGAAGCTTTCTTT.

The rearrangement joins TRBV24-1 to TRBJ2-3, with D unresolved. CDR1 KGHDR and CDR2 SFDVKD come from the germline V gene. The CDR3 is 13 amino acids. V was clipped by 4 bases and J by 7 bases, with 11 bases between them. The CDR3 DNA reads as TGTGCCACCAGTGACCATGACGGCTATACGCAGTATTTT. Amino acids: CATSDHDGYTQYF.

In this sample, this clonotype turned up a few times. The rearrangement joins TRBV5-1 to TRBJ1-2, with TRBD1 matching over 9 bases. CDR3 length: 16 residues. V dropped 4 bases and J dropped 6; count of bases not matched to a gene: 13. Looked up from germline, CDR1 is SGHRS and CDR2 is YFSETQ. Written as DNA, the CDR3 is TGCGCCAGCAGCCCGCCGGGGACAGGGCAGAAGGATGGCTACACCTTC. As protein: CASSPPGTGQKDGYTF.

This clonotype has ten or more counts. The genes are TRBV24-1 and TRBJ2-1; D might be TRBD2 (5 bases). The CDR3 loop spans 16 amino acids. Germline V CDR1 and CDR2: KGHDR, SFDVKD. V shed 2 bases and J shed 7 bases, with 17 bases lying between them. CDR3 loop: CATSDSTMNGGNEQFF. The CDR3 region has the DNA TGTGCCACCAGTGATTCGACGATGAACGGCGGGAATGAGCAGTTCTTC.

There are many counts of this clonotype. The V and J genes are TRBV19 and TRBJ2-2; D gene uncertain. The CDR3 covers 14 residues. Germline V gene sequence: CDR1 LNHDA, CDR2 SQIVND (reference sequence). The V gene lost 3 bases and the J gene lost 2 bases, with 7 bases spanning the gap. The DNA of the CDR3 is TGTGCCAGTAGTATTGTTTTTAACACCGGGGAGCTGTTTTTT. Translated: CASSIVFNTGELFF.

This clonotype has only a few counts. The CDR3 loop is CASAAQPHTYEQYF. CDR3 nucleotide sequence: TGTGCCAGCGCGGCCCAACCCCACACCTACGAGCAGTACTTC. The chain couples TRBV2 to TRBJ2-7; D is ambiguous. This CDR3 is built from 14 residues. Germline V gene lookup returns CDR1 SNHLY and CDR2 FYNNEI. Trimming removed 8 bases at V and 2 bases at J, with 16 bases between.

This clonotype has just a few counts. This chain uses TRBV7-8 with TRBJ1-1; tentative D call: TRBD1 (6 bases). Trimming took off 2 bases at V and 11 bases at J, with 12 bases between the two ends. This CDR3 comprises 12 residues. Germline V lookup: CDR1 SGHVS, CDR2 FQNEAQ. CDR3 bases: TGTGCCAGCAGCTTATCGGGGGCAGGGGCTTTCTTT. Translated, it gives CASSLSGAGAFF.

The chain combines TRBV5-6 with TRBJ2-2; D not resolved. The length of the CDR3 is 13 residues. Germline values: CDR1 SGHDT, CDR2 YYEEEE. V was cut by 3 bases and J by 6 bases, with 9 bases left in between. The CDR3 DNA follows: TGTGCCAGCAGCTGGGTGGGCGCCGGGGAGCTGTTTTTT. This codes for CASSWVGAGELFF.

This clonotype was seen ten or more times. The rearrangement joins TRBV4-1 to TRBJ2-2, with a weak D call TRBD1 (7 bases). This CDR3 is built from 15 residues. The germline gives CDR1 MGHRA, CDR2 YSYEKL. Deletions cut 3 bases from V and 5 bases from J, with 13 bases between. CDR3 DNA sequence: TGCGCCAGCAGCCAGCCGACAGGGAGGACCGGGGAGCTGTTTTTT. This translates into CASSQPTGRTGELFF.

This clonotype was seen only a few times. This chain uses TRBV7-3 with TRBJ2-1, with 8 bases matching TRBD1. The V and J ends lost 4 bases and 12 bases, in that order; junction bases with no gene match: 8. Per germline, CDR1 SGHTA and CDR2 FQGTGA. CDR3 length: 13 residues. CDR3 bases: TGTGCCAGCAGCTCGGACAGGGTGGGTGTGCAGTTCTTC. This gives the protein CASSSDRVGVQFF.

In its sample, this clonotype was seen many times. V gene TRBV6-1 combines with J gene TRBJ2-5; D ambiguous. The CDR3 runs to 15 residues. V lost 7 bases and J lost 1, with 16 bases in between. The germline gives CDR1 MNHNS, CDR2 SASEGT. CDR3 in amino acids: CASTERRLTQETQYF. The DNA for the CDR3 is TGTGCCAGCACCGAAAGGAGACTGACCCAAGAGACCCAGTACTTC.

V and J are TRBV6-5 and TRBJ2-1; 8 bases are a match to TRBD2. V gave up 4 bases and J gave up 10 bases; unmatched junction bases: 12. CDR1 MNHEY and CDR2 SVGAGI come from the germline V gene. The CDR3 spans 15 residues. CDR3 coding DNA: TGTGCCAGCAGTTCTCTCGTAAGCGGGAGTAGGGAGCAGTTCTTC. The encoded protein is CASSSLVSGSREQFF.

This clonotype was detected only a few times. This chain joins TRBV12-3 or TRBV12-4 and TRBJ1-2; 7 positions match TRBD1. The CDR3 has 15 residues. Germline trimming cut 6 bases from V and 6 bases from J; bases unmatched to any gene: 13. The CDR3 nucleotides read TGTGCCAGCAGCCCAGCTAGGGGGCGAGGGAATGGCTACACCTTC. Amino acid sequence: CASSPARGRGNGYTF.

This clonotype occurred many times. The chain uses TRBV29-1 and TRBJ2-3; 9 nucleotides match TRBD2. Looked up from germline, CDR1 is SQVTM and CDR2 is ANQGSEA. Losses at the gene ends were 6 bases for V and 0 bases for J; bases not matched to a gene: 7. The CDR3 is 15 amino acids. CDR3 sequence (DNA): TGCAGCGTGAGGGCCGGGACTAGCAGCACAGATACGCAGTATTTT. This codes for CSVRAGTSSTDTQYF.

The CDR3 here is CASSQVGLSEKLFF. The CDR3, as DNA: TGCGCCAGCAGCCAAGTAGGGTTGAGTGAAAAACTGTTTTTT. This chain joins TRBV4-1 and TRBJ1-4; D is undetermined. V lost 1 base to trimming and J lost 7 bases, with 10 bases between them. The CDR3 is 14 residues long. Germline V gene lookup returns CDR1 MGHRA and CDR2 YSYEKL.

Ten or more counts support this clonotype. V gene TRBV7-8 combines with J gene TRBJ2-6, with 7 bases identical to TRBD2. The ends lost 1 base at V and 1 base at J; junction bases unmatched: 7. Looked up from germline, CDR1 is SGHVS and CDR2 is FQNEAQ. The CDR3 contains 18 residues. The chain's CDR3 is CASSLVGLDLSGANVLTF. The CDR3 DNA follows: TGTGCCAGCAGCTTAGTAGGACTAGATCTTTCTGGGGCCAACGTCCTGACTTTC.

This clonotype was seen a few times. The chain employs TRBV2 and TRBJ2-5, with D hard to call. Deletions cut 2 bases from V and 4 bases from J, with 5 bases between. Germline values: CDR1 SNHLY, CDR2 FYNNEI. The CDR3 consists of 12 residues. The CDR3 loop is CASSEFPETQYF. The CDR3 nucleotides are TGTGCCAGCAGTGAATTTCCAGAGACCCAGTACTTC.

This clonotype was detected ten times or more. This chain connects TRBV7-3 to TRBJ2-3; a possible D gene is TRBD1 (6 bases). The germline V gene has CDR1 SGHTA and CDR2 FQGTGA. V was clipped by 5 bases and J by 2 bases, with 17 bases between them. The CDR3 has 16 amino acids. CDR3 loop: CASSIQGRTDTDTQYF. DNA of the CDR3: TGTGCCAGCAGCATTCAGGGACGGACAGACACAGATACGCAGTATTTT.

V is TRBV7-6 and J is TRBJ1-2; 10 nucleotides agree with TRBD1. V was pared by 1 base and J by 8 bases, with 4 bases of the junction left unmatched. CDR1 is SGHVS, CDR2 FNYEAQ, per germline. The CDR3 has 14 amino acids. This CDR3 reads CASSLEDRGRGYTF. Here the CDR3 DNA reads TGTGCCAGCAGCTTAGAAGACAGGGGGCGAGGCTACACCTTC.

V is TRBV6-8 and J is TRBJ2-7, with 8 bases that match TRBD1. This CDR3 contains 16 residues. Germline V gene lookup returns CDR1 MNHGY and CDR2 SAAAGT. The V segment lost 0 bases and the J segment 5 bases; nucleotides outside the gene matches: 9. The chain's CDR3 is CASSYSTGRGPDEQYF. As DNA, the CDR3 is TGTGCCAGCAGTTACTCGACTGGCAGGGGGCCGGACGAGCAGTACTTC.

The chain employs TRBV7-3 and TRBJ2-1, with a weak D call TRBD2 (5 bases). CDR3 length equals 15 residues. Germline CDR1 is SGHTA and CDR2 is FQGTGA. Between the trimmed V and J ends, which lost 4 bases and 0 bases, there was a span of 10 bases. This chain's CDR3 is CASSSERTSYNEQFF. CDR3 coding DNA: TGTGCCAGCAGCTCTGAGCGGACCTCCTACAATGAGCAGTTCTTC.

This clonotype was counted a few times. The V and J genes are TRBV20-1 and TRBJ1-3; D not resolved. This CDR3 has 15 residues. Germline V gene data show CDR1 as DFQATT and CDR2 as SNEGSKA (reference sequence). V was pared by 0 bases and J by 0 bases, with 9 bases between. The CDR3 loop reads CSARDLKFSGNTIYF. The CDR3 DNA follows: TGCAGTGCTAGAGATCTTAAGTTCTCTGGAAACACCATATATTTT.

This clonotype came up many times. The chain recombines TRBV29-1 with TRBJ2-2; no definite D call. This CDR3 comprises 14 residues. CDR1 SQVTM and CDR2 ANQGSEA come from the germline V gene. Trimming took off 4 bases at V and 5 bases at J, with 14 bases between the two ends. The CDR3 sequence is CSVVFVVGTGELFF. CDR3 DNA sequence: TGCAGCGTTGTGTTCGTGGTGGGGACCGGGGAGCTGTTTTTT.